Listed below are T cell receptor beta chains from one sample, sequenced in a study of blood T cells in healthy people across ages. TCRdb re-analysed the 5' RACE reads in MiXCR, keeping a single row per CDR3 protein. Among about 780,000 distinct CDR3 sequences listed, 20% to 30% were seen once. In addition, the sample was reused for a study of T cells of mothers and their children.

Specimen: blood. Receptors were obtained from a boy younger than 18 in good health. CDR3s include the opening cysteine and the closing phenylalanine or tryptophan. Each record gives: J gene, V gene, D gene, clone size, CDR3 DNA, CDR3 protein. D genes are given only for firm matches. A clone size is listed for some rows: how often the clone was seen (once, few, many), or a class if it is expanded.

j_gene: TRBJ2-7
v_gene: TRBV20-1
d_gene: TRBD1
abundance: .
CDR3nt: TGCAGTGCTAGAGTAGGACAGGTCAGCTCCTACGAGCAGTACTTC
CDR3aa: CSARVGQVSSYEQYF

j_gene: TRBJ2-7
v_gene: TRBV10-2
d_gene: .
abundance: few
CDR3nt: TGCGCCAGCGGCGGGACAGCGGTCTACGAGCAGTACTTC
CDR3aa: CASGGTAVYEQYF

j_gene: TRBJ1-6
v_gene: TRBV6-1
d_gene: .
abundance: .
CDR3nt: TGTGCCAGCAGTGAAGCGGGCAGCCCGCGGGTCCACTTT
CDR3aa: CASSEAGSPRVHF

j_gene: TRBJ1-4
v_gene: TRBV20-1
d_gene: .
abundance: once
CDR3nt: TGCAGTGCCCCAGGACGGAATAATGAAAAACTGTTTTTT
CDR3aa: CSAPGRNNEKLFF

j_gene: TRBJ1-4
v_gene: TRBV20-1
d_gene: .
abundance: few
CDR3nt: TGCAGTGCTAGAGCCCCAGAAAAACTGTTTTTT
CDR3aa: CSARAPEKLFF

j_gene: TRBJ2-3
v_gene: TRBV18
d_gene: TRBD2
abundance: .
CDR3nt: TGTGCCAGCTCATCCCAACTAGCGGGGGGGTCGGTGGATACGCAGTATTTT
CDR3aa: CASSSQLAGGSVDTQYF

j_gene: TRBJ1-4
v_gene: TRBV6-6
d_gene: .
abundance: .
CDR3nt: TGTGCCAGCAGTTATCGGGGGCAAGGGGATGAAAAACTGTTTTTT
CDR3aa: CASSYRGQGDEKLFF

j_gene: TRBJ2-1
v_gene: TRBV29-1
d_gene: .
abundance: .
CDR3nt: TGCAGCGTTGTCTCCTGGAATGAGCAGTTCTTC
CDR3aa: CSVVSWNEQFF

j_gene: TRBJ2-1
v_gene: TRBV18
d_gene: TRBD1
abundance: .
CDR3nt: TGTGCCAGCTCACCAAGACAGGGGGGCGGCGATGAGCAGTTCTTC
CDR3aa: CASSPRQGGGDEQFF

j_gene: TRBJ2-3
v_gene: TRBV20-1
d_gene: TRBD1
abundance: .
CDR3nt: TGCAGTTTCCCAGGGGGCTGGTTTACAGATACGCAGTATTTT
CDR3aa: CSFPGGWFTDTQYF

j_gene: TRBJ1-5
v_gene: TRBV6-5
d_gene: .
abundance: few
CDR3nt: TGTGCCAGCAGTTACTCCCGAGCTCAGCCCCAGCATTTT
CDR3aa: CASSYSRAQPQHF

j_gene: TRBJ2-3
v_gene: TRBV6-5
d_gene: TRBD2
abundance: few
CDR3nt: TGTGCCAGCAGACCACGCGGGGGGTACACAGATACGCAGTATTTT
CDR3aa: CASRPRGGYTDTQYF

j_gene: TRBJ2-1
v_gene: TRBV2
d_gene: .
abundance: .
CDR3nt: TGTGCCAGCGCCCGCCCTCCCACTCGGGAGAGTTCCAATGAGCAGTTCTTC
CDR3aa: CASARPPTRESSNEQFF

j_gene: TRBJ1-3
v_gene: TRBV6-5
d_gene: .
abundance: .
CDR3nt: TGTGCCACCCTAAAGGGGCCCTTTGGAAACACCATATATTTT
CDR3aa: CATLKGPFGNTIYF

j_gene: TRBJ2-5
v_gene: TRBV4-1
d_gene: TRBD1
abundance: .
CDR3nt: TGCGCCAGCAGCCAAGAGGACAGGGGGCAAGAGACCCAGTACTTC
CDR3aa: CASSQEDRGQETQYF

j_gene: TRBJ2-7
v_gene: TRBV9
d_gene: .
abundance: once
CDR3nt: TGTGCCAGCAGCGTAGCCGGGAATAGCGACGAGCAGTACTTC
CDR3aa: CASSVAGNSDEQYF

j_gene: TRBJ1-2
v_gene: TRBV7-2
d_gene: .
abundance: few
CDR3nt: TGTGCCAGCAGTTTTCTGACTTACCCGAGGGGCTACACCTTC
CDR3aa: CASSFLTYPRGYTF

j_gene: TRBJ1-3
v_gene: TRBV10-3
d_gene: .
abundance: few
CDR3nt: TGTGCCATCAGTGACCCTGCTGGAAACACCATATATTTT
CDR3aa: CAISDPAGNTIYF

j_gene: TRBJ2-5
v_gene: TRBV7-2
d_gene: .
abundance: many
CDR3nt: TGTGCCAGCAGCCATTACCTGGATCAAGAGACCCAGTACTTC
CDR3aa: CASSHYLDQETQYF

j_gene: TRBJ1-5
v_gene: TRBV6-1
d_gene: .
abundance: .
CDR3nt: TGTGCCAGCCATTTCAGCAATCAGCCCCAGCATTTT
CDR3aa: CASHFSNQPQHF

j_gene: TRBJ2-7
v_gene: TRBV12-3/TRBV12-4
d_gene: TRBD1
abundance: .
CDR3nt: TGTGCCAGCAGTGTCAGGGGGTCCTACGAGCAGTACTTC
CDR3aa: CASSVRGSYEQYF

j_gene: TRBJ2-7
v_gene: TRBV7-2
d_gene: .
abundance: .
CDR3nt: TGTGCCAGCAGCCCCCGGACTTCTTACTACGAGCAGTACTTC
CDR3aa: CASSPRTSYYEQYF

j_gene: TRBJ1-2
v_gene: TRBV6-5
d_gene: .
abundance: few
CDR3nt: TGTGCCAGCAGTTCCCCCTACTATGGCTACACCTTC
CDR3aa: CASSSPYYGYTF

j_gene: TRBJ1-2
v_gene: TRBV6-2/TRBV6-3
d_gene: .
abundance: .
CDR3nt: TGTGCCAGCGCGTCTGGGATCTCGAGGAGTGGCTACACCTTC
CDR3aa: CASASGISRSGYTF

j_gene: TRBJ1-1
v_gene: TRBV27
d_gene: TRBD1
abundance: .
CDR3nt: TGTGCCTCCAGGGGGAAGTATGACACTGAAGCTTTCTTT
CDR3aa: CASRGKYDTEAFF

j_gene: TRBJ1-4
v_gene: TRBV28
d_gene: .
abundance: few
CDR3nt: TGTGCCAGCAGCCCGGGACTCTGGGAAAAACTGTTTTTT
CDR3aa: CASSPGLWEKLFF

j_gene: TRBJ1-2
v_gene: TRBV5-5
d_gene: TRBD1
abundance: many
CDR3nt: TGTGCCAGCAGCCGGGGACAGGGGGATGGCTACACCTTC
CDR3aa: CASSRGQGDGYTF

j_gene: TRBJ2-2
v_gene: TRBV12-5
d_gene: .
abundance: few
CDR3nt: TGTGCTAGTGGTTCCCTCACCGGGGAGCTGTTTTTT
CDR3aa: CASGSLTGELFF

j_gene: TRBJ1-1
v_gene: TRBV29-1
d_gene: .
abundance: .
CDR3nt: TGCAGCGTTGTTCCGGGCCCGAACACTGAAGCTTTCTTT
CDR3aa: CSVVPGPNTEAFF

j_gene: TRBJ2-7
v_gene: TRBV5-1
d_gene: .
abundance: .
CDR3nt: TGCGCCAGCAGCTTGGGGGCAGGGACTGGATTCTACGAGCAGTACTTC
CDR3aa: CASSLGAGTGFYEQYF

j_gene: TRBJ2-1
v_gene: TRBV14
d_gene: TRBD2
abundance: few
CDR3nt: TGTGCCAGCAGTCCCATAGCGGGATTATACAATGGGCAGTTCTTC
CDR3aa: CASSPIAGLYNGQFF

j_gene: TRBJ1-2
v_gene: TRBV4-2
d_gene: .
abundance: few
CDR3nt: TGTGCCAGCAGCCAAGATCTTAGAGCTAACTATGGCTACACCTTC
CDR3aa: CASSQDLRANYGYTF

j_gene: TRBJ2-3
v_gene: TRBV12-3/TRBV12-4
d_gene: .
abundance: .
CDR3nt: TGTGCCAGCAGGTCCGGGACTCCAATAACAGCGCAGTATTTT
CDR3aa: CASRSGTPITAQYF

j_gene: TRBJ2-7
v_gene: TRBV11-2
d_gene: TRBD1
abundance: .
CDR3nt: TGTGCCAGCAGCTTAGTAGGGACAGGGTCCGAGCAGTACTTC
CDR3aa: CASSLVGTGSEQYF

j_gene: TRBJ2-5
v_gene: TRBV6-5
d_gene: .
abundance: few
CDR3nt: TGTGCCAGTGGACGAATAGGGGAGACCCAGTACTTC
CDR3aa: CASGRIGETQYF

j_gene: TRBJ2-1
v_gene: TRBV6-1
d_gene: TRBD2
abundance: .
CDR3nt: TGTGCCAGCAGTGAAAGGACTAGCGGACACAATGAGCAGTTCTTC
CDR3aa: CASSERTSGHNEQFF

j_gene: TRBJ2-4
v_gene: TRBV12-3/TRBV12-4
d_gene: .
abundance: .
CDR3nt: TGTGCCAGCTGCGAGACTAGCAAAAACATTCAGTACTTC
CDR3aa: CASCETSKNIQYF

j_gene: TRBJ1-4
v_gene: TRBV6-6
d_gene: .
abundance: few
CDR3nt: TGTGCCAGCCACGGGGGGGAAGGGGAAAAACTGTTTTTT
CDR3aa: CASHGGEGEKLFF

j_gene: TRBJ2-4
v_gene: TRBV12-3/TRBV12-4
d_gene: .
abundance: few
CDR3nt: TGTGCCAGCAGAGGGGGGGTGGTGGAAAACATTCAGTACTTC
CDR3aa: CASRGGVVENIQYF

j_gene: TRBJ1-1
v_gene: TRBV4-1
d_gene: .
abundance: few
CDR3nt: TGCGCCAGCAGCCAAGATCGTAAGGTTTTAGGGACTGAAGCTTTCTTT
CDR3aa: CASSQDRKVLGTEAFF

j_gene: TRBJ1-6
v_gene: TRBV30
d_gene: .
abundance: .
CDR3nt: TGTGCCTGGGACAGTGGTGGGTCACCCCTCCACTTT
CDR3aa: CAWDSGGSPLHF

j_gene: TRBJ2-7
v_gene: TRBV12-3/TRBV12-4
d_gene: .
abundance: .
CDR3nt: TGTGCCAGCAGCTTTTCAACCGGGGCTAACCCTAGGGAGCAGTACTTC
CDR3aa: CASSFSTGANPREQYF

j_gene: TRBJ1-1
v_gene: TRBV28
d_gene: .
abundance: medium-sized
CDR3nt: TGTGCCAGCGGTAGAAACACTGAAGCTTTCTTT
CDR3aa: CASGRNTEAFF

j_gene: TRBJ1-1
v_gene: TRBV29-1
d_gene: TRBD1
abundance: .
CDR3nt: TGCAGCGGACACAGGGGGCCGAACACTGAAGCTTTCTTT
CDR3aa: CSGHRGPNTEAFF

j_gene: TRBJ1-3
v_gene: TRBV29-1
d_gene: .
abundance: few
CDR3nt: TGCAGCGTTGATGGCGCCCGGCGCTCTGGAAACACCATATATTTT
CDR3aa: CSVDGARRSGNTIYF

j_gene: TRBJ1-3
v_gene: TRBV9
d_gene: TRBD1
abundance: few
CDR3nt: TGTGCCAGCAGCGCAACAGGGGGCCCAGGAAACACCATATATTTT
CDR3aa: CASSATGGPGNTIYF

j_gene: TRBJ1-2
v_gene: TRBV7-9
d_gene: .
abundance: .
CDR3nt: TGTGCCAGCAGCGCCTCCGGGGGTAACTATGGCTACACCTTC
CDR3aa: CASSASGGNYGYTF

j_gene: TRBJ1-5
v_gene: TRBV10-3
d_gene: TRBD1
abundance: few
CDR3nt: TGTGCCATCAGTGAGTCGGGACAGTTCCCTCAGCCCCAGCATTTT
CDR3aa: CAISESGQFPQPQHF